This passage covers 32 T cell receptor beta chains from one sample sequenced in a study of T cells in Graves' hyperthyroidism and ophthalmopathy. Regions amplified from RNA transcripts were the TCR beta CDR3 regions. The primer set for the first-round RT-PCR of the TCR CDR3 was HTBI. TCRdb reprocessed the multiplex PCR reads with MiXCR, giving one entry per CDR3 protein. The data contain some 570,000 distinct CDR3 sequences, 17% of them seen just once; the ten biggest clones take up approximately 15%. Sequenced sample: blood. The receptors stem from a woman aged 18-29 years with Graves' ophthalmopathy.

V and J are TRBV27 and TRBJ2-1, with D tentatively TRBD2 (6 bases). Looked up from germline, CDR1 is MNHEY and CDR2 is SMNVEV (reference sequence). The CDR3 consists of 17 residues. The V and J ends lost 1 base and 6 bases respectively, with 19 bases between them. Written as DNA, the CDR3 is TGTGCCAGCAGTTTATTCGGACGGGGGTCTTATCTCAATGAGCAGTTCTTC. This gives the protein CASSLFGRGSYLNEQFF.

This chain connects TRBV19 to TRBJ2-7; 11 bases are shared with TRBD1. The CDR3 is made up of 15 amino acids. Germline assignment: CDR1 LNHDA and CDR2 SQIVND (reference sequence). The V segment lost 7 bases and the J segment 4 bases; nucleotides outside the gene matches: 9. The CDR3: CASTRTGTGGYEQYF. The CDR3 DNA follows: TGTGCCAGTACGCGGACCGGGACAGGGGGTTACGAGCAGTACTTC.

This clonotype was seen more than once but under ten times. At one end the junction does not follow the germline gene, possibly because of a read error. V is TRBV5-1 and J is TRBJ2-2, with D possibly being TRBD1 (6 bases). The CDR3 is made up of 15 amino acids. Germline CDR1 is SGHRS and CDR2 is YFSETQ. This CDR3 reads CASSGRQAKTGELFF. CDR3 in DNA: TGCGCCAGCAGCGGGCGACAGGCGAAAACCGGGGAGCTGTTTTTT.

This clonotype was found many times. V usage is TRBV28 and J usage is TRBJ2-7; D remains unclear. The V end was cut by 6 bases, the J end by 4 bases, with 10 bases between. Germline CDR1 is MDHEN and CDR2 is SYDVKM. The CDR3 spans 12 residues. The CDR3 DNA reads TGTGCCAGCAGAACTACGAGGTACGAGCAGTACTTC. As protein: CASRTTRYEQYF.

This clonotype was observed at least ten times. The gene calls are TRBV20-1 and TRBJ1-1; D gene unclear. This CDR3 has 11 amino acids. Per germline, CDR1 DFQATT and CDR2 SNEGSKA (reference sequence). V was pared by 3 bases and J by 5 bases, with 7 bases between. CDR3 coding DNA: TGCAGTGCTAGGGGCCCGACTGAAGCTTTCTTT. It encodes CSARGPTEAFF.

This sequence joins TRBV6-1 and TRBJ2-3; 9 bases agree with TRBD2. This CDR3 comprises 16 residues. The V gene end was trimmed by 3 bases and the J gene end by 3 bases; junction bases not matched to a gene: 7. CDR1 and CDR2 from the germline V gene are MNHNS and SASEGT. This CDR3 is CASSENSGRSTDTQYF. The CDR3 region has the DNA TGTGCCAGCAGTGAGAATAGCGGGAGATCGACAGATACGCAGTATTTT.

A remark on this clonotype: Being one base from a much bigger clone, this may be a read error. This chain connects TRBV7-8 to TRBJ1-1, with D maybe TRBD1 (5 bases). The V end lost 1 base, the J end lost 11 bases, and 11 bases lay between the germline ends. Germline assignment: CDR1 SGHVS and CDR2 FQNEAQ. The CDR3 consists of 12 residues. CDR3 region: CASSLERGLAFF. CDR3 bases: TGTGCCAGCAGCTTAGAACGGGGCCTGGCTTTCTTT.

This clonotype was seen repeatedly, ten times or more. The chain joins TRBV13 to TRBJ2-2; maybe TRBD2 (6 bases). The CDR3 extends over 15 amino acids. The germline V gene has CDR1 PRHDT and CDR2 FYEKMQ (reference sequence). The V end was cut by 8 bases, the J end by 0 bases, with 13 bases between. This chain's CDR3 is CASSPSEANTGELFF. The CDR3 DNA reads TGTGCCAGCTCCCCTAGCGAGGCGAACACCGGGGAGCTGTTTTTT.

This clonotype was counted ten times or more. The rearrangement uses TRBV7-9 and TRBJ1-6; D ambiguous. V was clipped by 6 bases and J by 10 bases, with 19 bases between them. This CDR3 has 15 residues. The germline CDR1 and CDR2 sequences are SEHNR and FQNEAQ (reference sequence). Here the CDR3 reads CASRPHQDLGSPLHF. CDR3 bases: TGTGCCAGCAGACCTCATCAGGACCTGGGATCACCCCTCCACTTT.

This clonotype has at least ten counts. V and J are TRBV6-5 and TRBJ1-1; a possible D gene is TRBD1 (5 bases). This CDR3 has 12 amino acids. V was cut by 2 bases and J by 5 bases, with 6 bases left in between. Germline V gives CDR1 MNHEY, CDR2 SVGAGI. In DNA form, the CDR3 reads TGTGCCAGCAGTTACGCAGGGACTGAAGCTTTCTTT. Translated, it gives CASSYAGTEAFF.

This chain connects TRBV3-1 to TRBJ2-1, with unresolved D. CDR3 length: 14 residues. In germline, CDR1 is LGHDT, CDR2 YNNKEL (reference sequence). V was shortened by 1 base and J by 8 bases, with 12 bases between the two germline ends. The DNA for the CDR3 is TGTGCCAGCAGCCAAGTGGTCCGGGCCCATGAGCAGTTCTTC. It is translated as CASSQVVRAHEQFF.

In regard to this clonotype: The junction differs from germline at one of its ends, possibly a read error. The J gene is TRBJ2-1, the V gene TRBV12-3 or TRBV12-4; 10 positions match TRBD2. This CDR3 region has 15 residues. The CDR3 loop is CASSFSSGSHNERFF. The CDR3 DNA reads TGTGCCAGCAGTTTCTCTAGCGGGAGCCACAATGAGCGGTTCTTC.

This clonotype has a count of ten or more. V is TRBV7-9 and J is TRBJ2-5; TRBD2 matches at 9 bases. The J segment lost 5 bases and the V segment lost 2 bases, leaving 9 bases of the junction unmatched. This CDR3 comprises 16 residues. Germline loops: CDR1 SEHNR, CDR2 FQNEAQ (reference sequence). The CDR3 bases are TGTGCCAGCAGCTTAATTAGCGGGGGCGGAGAGGAGACCCAGTACTTC. Translation: CASSLISGGGEETQYF.

At least ten counts were recorded for this clonotype. The chain links TRBV19 to TRBJ1-1; TRBD1 agrees at 9 bases. This CDR3 contains 16 residues. CDR1 and CDR2 (germline): LNHDA, SQIVND (reference sequence). Germline trimming cut 5 bases from V and 1 base from J; bases unmatched to any gene: 8. The CDR3 sequence: CASSVLQGARNTEAFF. The CDR3 DNA is TGTGCCAGTAGTGTACTACAGGGGGCACGGAACACTGAAGCTTTCTTT. The full variable domain, its missing parts supplied by reference TRBV19 and TRBJ1-1, is DGGITQSPKYLFRKEGQNVTLSCEQNLNHDAMYWYRQDPGQGLRLIYYSQIVNDFQKGDIAEGYSVSREKKESFPLTVTSAQKNPTAFYLCASSVLQGARNTEAFFGQGTRLTVV.

This clonotype was counted at least ten times. CDR3 bases: TGTGCCACCAGCAGAGATCAGGACAGGGATCAGGAGACCCAGTACTTC. Protein sequence: CATSRDQDRDQETQYF. The V gene is TRBV15, the J gene TRBJ2-5, with TRBD1 matching 8 bases. Per germline, CDR1 LNHNV and CDR2 YYDKDF (reference sequence). CDR3 length: 16 residues. The V segment lost 0 bases and the J segment 5 bases; nucleotides outside the gene matches: 8.

This chain connects TRBV20-1 to TRBJ2-7; TRBD2 matches 10 bases. Unmatched junction bases numbered 5, after V lost 6 bases and J lost 0 bases. CDR1 DFQATT and CDR2 SNEGSKA come from the germline V gene (reference sequence). There are 14 residues in the CDR3. CDR3 residues: CSAPLAGSSYEQYF. The CDR3 DNA sequence: TGCAGTGCGCCACTAGCGGGGAGCTCCTACGAGCAGTACTTC.

This clonotype appeared many times. This sequence joins TRBV20-1 and TRBJ2-7; the match to TRBD2 covers 9 bases. CDR1 and CDR2 from the germline V gene are DFQATT and SNEGSKA (reference sequence). The CDR3 extends over 14 amino acids. V was pared by 4 bases and J by 4 bases, with 8 bases of the junction left unmatched. CDR3 in DNA: TGCAGTGCTACAGACGCGGGGGGGCGGTACGAGCAGTACTTC. Protein sequence: CSATDAGGRYEQYF.

Of note for this clonotype: A much larger clone is a single base away; this may be a read error. The chain joins TRBV30 to TRBJ2-3; possible D gene TRBD1, 5 bases. CDR1 and CDR2 from the germline V gene are GTSNPN and SVGIG (reference sequence). V dropped 0 bases and J dropped 0 bases, with 10 bases sitting between them. This CDR3 is built from 15 residues. The CDR3 loop reads CAWSVGAPSTDTQYF. The CDR3 DNA is TGTGCCTGGAGTGTAGGGGCCCCCAGCACAGATACGCAGTATTTT.

This clonotype was observed at least ten times. The chain has TRBV6-5 and TRBJ1-2; 7 nucleotides align to TRBD1. In germline, CDR1 is MNHEY, CDR2 SVGAGI. CDR3 length equals 13 residues. V shed 2 bases, J shed 8 bases, and the junction held 5 bases outside the gene matches. The CDR3 region has the DNA TGTGCCAGCAGTTACAGGACAGGAGAGGGCTACACCTTC. It encodes CASSYRTGEGYTF.

This clonotype came up many times. The chain couples TRBV7-6 to TRBJ2-1; 15 nucleotides align to TRBD2. V was pared by 5 bases and J by 10 bases, with 9 bases of the junction left unmatched. This CDR3 is 16 amino acids long. Germline CDR1 is SGHVS and CDR2 is FNYEAQ. As DNA, the CDR3 is TGTGCCAGCAGCCCGCGGACTAGCGGGGGGGCTGGAGAGCAGTTCTTC. Translation: CASSPRTSGGAGEQFF.

This clonotype was picked up a small number of times. The rearrangement joins TRBV10-3 to TRBJ2-5, with 7 positions matching TRBD1. This CDR3 is built from 16 residues. With 0 bases clipped from V and 4 bases from J, the junction kept 8 bases outside the gene matches. The germline gives CDR1 ENHRY, CDR2 SYGVKD. The CDR3 here is CAISESTGFIGETQYF. The CDR3 DNA reads TGTGCCATCAGTGAGTCGACAGGGTTTATTGGAGAGACCCAGTACTTC.

This clonotype has ten or more counts. The rearrangement joins TRBV6-1 to TRBJ1-2, with D uncertain. Looked up from germline, CDR1 is MNHNS and CDR2 is SASEGT. V was cut by 3 bases and J by 8 bases, with 13 bases left in between. The CDR3 runs to 13 residues. The chain's CDR3 is CASSDGIWGGYTF. The CDR3, as DNA: TGTGCCAGCAGTGATGGCATCTGGGGAGGCTACACCTTC.

This clonotype showed up just a few times. This sequence joins TRBV28 and TRBJ2-1, with 16 positions matching TRBD2. After removal of 4 bases from V and 0 bases from J, the junction contained 3 bases not matched to a gene. The CDR3 totals 18 residues. Germline V gene sequence: CDR1 MDHEN, CDR2 SYDVKM. CDR3: CASSSGLAGGPSYNEQFF. In nucleotides, the CDR3 is TGTGCCAGCAGTTCGGGACTAGCGGGAGGGCCCTCCTACAATGAGCAGTTCTTC.

The gene calls are TRBV4-1 and TRBJ2-7, with TRBD2 identical over 8 bases. V lost 0 bases to trimming and J lost 6 bases; unmatched junction nucleotides: 10. CDR3 size: 16 residues. Looked up from germline, CDR1 is MGHRA and CDR2 is YSYEKL. The CDR3, as DNA: TGCGCCAGCAGCCAAGAACCCCCCCAGCGGGAGTCCGAGCAGTACTTC. The encoded protein is CASSQEPPQRESEQYF.

This clonotype was found many times. V is TRBV27 and J is TRBJ2-1, with TRBD2 matching 9 bases. J gave up 4 bases and V 7 bases, and 8 bases lay outside the gene matches. The CDR3 is 15 residues long. Germline V CDR1 and CDR2: MNHEY, SMNVEV (reference sequence). This chain's CDR3 is CASNDASGVYNEQFF. The CDR3 DNA sequence: TGTGCCAGCAACGACGCTAGCGGGGTTTACAATGAGCAGTTCTTC.

This clonotype occurred many times. The chain employs TRBV20-1 and TRBJ1-4, with TRBD1 matching 10 bases. V lost 1 base to trimming and J lost 7 bases; unmatched junction nucleotides: 3. The length of the CDR3 is 14 residues. Germline V gene lookup returns CDR1 DFQATT and CDR2 SNEGSKA (reference sequence). CDR3 DNA: TGCAGTGCTAGAGCGACAGGGGGCGGTGAAAAACTGTTTTTT. Translating gives CSARATGGGEKLFF.

J is TRBJ1-2 and V is TRBV4-1, with TRBD1 as a possible D gene (6 bases). With 0 bases removed from V and 7 bases from J, the gap between germline ends came to 18 bases. The V gene's germline CDR1 is MGHRA and CDR2 YSYEKL. The CDR3 consists of 16 residues. The CDR3 sequence is CASSQEDSWDFAGYTF. The CDR3 coding sequence is TGCGCCAGCAGCCAAGAGGACAGCTGGGACTTCGCTGGCTACACCTTC.

This clonotype was seen repeatedly, ten times or more. The CDR3 nucleotides are TGTGCCAGCAGCTTAGAAAGTCGGGACCCCGGGGAGCTGTTTTTT. Its translation is CASSLESRDPGELFF. V and J are TRBV13 and TRBJ2-2; tentatively, D is TRBD1 or TRBD2 (5 bases each). The V gene's germline CDR1 is PRHDT and CDR2 FYEKMQ (reference sequence). Trimming shortened V by 1 base and J by 6 bases, and 12 bases separated the two germline ends. The CDR3 is 15 amino acids.

This clonotype was recorded only once. V and J are TRBV18 and TRBJ2-3; D is perhaps TRBD1 (6 bases). V was shortened by 5 bases and J by 2 bases, with 8 bases between the two germline ends. Germline CDR1 KGHSH, CDR2 LQKENI. This CDR3 comprises 13 residues. CDR3 loop: CASSGGFTDTQYF. The DNA for the CDR3 is TGTGCCAGCTCAGGGGGCTTCACAGATACGCAGTATTTT. Full variable domain (outside the CDR3, taken from reference TRBV18 and TRBJ2-3): NAGVMQNPRHLVRRRGQEARLRCSPMKGHSHVYWYRQLPEEGLKFMVYLQKENIIDESGMPKERFSAEFPKEGPSILRIQQVVRGDSAAYFCASSGGFTDTQYFGPGTRLTVL.

This clonotype was counted only a few times. The chain links TRBV9 to TRBJ2-7; 14 bases fit TRBD2. This CDR3 spans 16 amino acids. V lost 4 bases, J lost 5 bases, and 8 bases stayed unmatched. Germline assignment: CDR1 SGDLS and CDR2 YYNGEE. CDR3 residues: CASSRGTSGSRDEQYF. The CDR3 DNA reads TGTGCCAGCAGCAGGGGGACTAGCGGGAGTAGGGACGAGCAGTACTTC.

This clonotype was recorded many times. The chain recombines TRBV20-1 with TRBJ1-2, with 7 bases aligning to TRBD1. With 3 bases clipped from V and 5 bases from J, the junction kept 6 bases outside the gene matches. Germline-derived CDR1 and CDR2 are DFQATT and SNEGSKA (reference sequence). CDR3 length: 13 amino acids. DNA for the CDR3: TGCAGTGCTAGGGCGGACAGGACGTATGGCTACACCTTC. Protein product: CSARADRTYGYTF.

V gene TRBV19 combines with J gene TRBJ2-2, with D possibly being TRBD1 or TRBD2 (5 bases each). CDR3 size: 14 residues. In germline, CDR1 is LNHDA, CDR2 SQIVND (reference sequence). Trimming cost V 5 bases and J 1 base, with 8 bases left between them. The CDR3 sequence: CASSRDGNTGELFF. CDR3 nucleotides: TGTGCCAGTAGTCGGGACGGGAACACCGGGGAGCTGTTTTTT.